A selection of T cell receptor beta chains follows, all from one sample in a study of CD8 T cells in Susac syndrome. TCRdb called the immunoSEQ multiplex PCR reads again in MiXCR, with one record for every CDR3 protein. This sample has 78,000 or so distinct CDR3 sequences, with about 95% found just once. Material: CD8+ T cells from PBMCs. The receptors come from a human donor with multiple sclerosis. CDR3s leave out the opening cysteine and the closing phenylalanine or tryptophan. Each record gives: J gene, V gene, CDR3 protein.

TRBJ2-5 TRBV18 ASSPGVGDPQETQY
TRBJ2-1 TRBV3-1 ASSLPTSDPYNEQF
TRBJ1-5 TRBV19 ASSIPHGQGFNQPQH
TRBJ2-1 TRBV5-1 ASSSERAYNEQF
TRBJ2-6 TRBV27 ASSPTGKPGANVLT
TRBJ2-4 TRBV6-5 ASSWWGPGSIQY
TRBJ2-2 TRBV7-6 ASSLGTSGNTGELF
TRBJ2-3 TRBV13 ASSLAVRGTEDTDTQY
TRBJ1-1 TRBV6-5 ASSYYFDRGGTEAF
TRBJ1-5 TRBV27 ASSGEGGNQPQH
TRBJ2-2 TRBV19 ASSTRQGGTGELF
TRBJ2-1 TRBV6-2/TRBV6-3 ASSYSRTGHTPYNEQF
TRBJ2-2 TRBV5-4 ASSFPDRGHGELF
TRBJ2-2 TRBV29-1 SVHTGGNTGELF
TRBJ2-5 TRBV12-3/TRBV12-4 ASSLWQGAEETQY
TRBJ1-2 TRBV7-9 ASSPPWTGSDYGYT
TRBJ2-7 TRBV6-5 ASSSPQREGYEQY
TRBJ2-7 TRBV30 ACHGQGYEQY
TRBJ2-7 TRBV12-5 ASGLGPSRYEQY
TRBJ2-3 TRBV25-1 ASHAGFPDTQY
TRBJ1-6 TRBV6-2/TRBV6-3 ASRLGQGYRSPLH
TRBJ2-3 TRBV9 ASSVGGTDTQY
TRBJ2-2 TRBV29-1 SVEETANTGELF
TRBJ1-1 TRBV4-3 ASSQERGGTEAF
TRBJ1-1 TRBV7-8 ASSRRTGAPGTEAF
TRBJ2-5 TRBV7-9 ASSGLEEETQY
TRBJ2-3 TRBV11-2 ASSLVLAGESLSTDTQY
TRBJ2-1 TRBV3-1 ASSLSPGTGGPDHHYNEQF
TRBJ2-4 TRBV7-8 ASSLAGAKNIQY
TRBJ1-2 TRBV6-4 ASSVCRYGYT
TRBJ2-7 TRBV29-1 SVEVTEPYEQY
TRBJ2-3 TRBV29-1 SVEFDRGPADTQY